Listed below are T cell receptor beta chains from one sample, sequenced in a study of identical twins. TCRdb processed the 5' RACE reads anew with MiXCR; each CDR3 protein has one entry. Seen here are 350,000 to 500,000 distinct CDR3 sequences, less than 20% observed once, and the top ten hold roughly 12%. Sequencing used naive T cells sorted from blood. These receptors were obtained from a man aged 45-60 years in good health. CDR3s leave out the opening cysteine and the closing phenylalanine or tryptophan. Expanded clones are given a class, and other clones once, few, many or no size at all.

V: TRBV15; J: TRBJ2-1; size: -; CDR3: ATSRAGPSLYNEQF
V: TRBV4-2; J: TRBJ2-1; size: many; CDR3: ASSQGPYNEQF
V: TRBV10-3; J: TRBJ2-7; size: many; CDR3: AISPGQTSYEQY
V: TRBV12-3/TRBV12-4; J: TRBJ2-5; size: many; CDR3: ASSSTGTGGGKTQY
V: TRBV7-2; J: TRBJ2-7; size: many; CDR3: ASSPGTEYEQY
V: TRBV18; J: TRBJ2-3; size: few; CDR3: ASSPGQSQQGYTQY
V: TRBV20-1; J: TRBJ2-1; size: -; CDR3: SATTSGKAYNEQF
V: TRBV12-3/TRBV12-4; J: TRBJ2-7; size: -; CDR3: ASSPNRGHNEQY
V: TRBV7-2; J: TRBJ2-7; size: few; CDR3: ASSLGGRSGEQY
V: TRBV20-1; J: TRBJ2-2; size: -; CDR3: SAYRGGDTGELF
V: TRBV12-3/TRBV12-4; J: TRBJ2-5; size: few; CDR3: ASSSGEETQY
V: TRBV12-3/TRBV12-4; J: TRBJ1-1; size: few; CDR3: ASSLGPGTGGQRDTEAF
V: TRBV6-5; J: TRBJ1-5; size: many; CDR3: ASSSIGLNQPQH
V: TRBV4-2; J: TRBJ2-6; size: few; CDR3: ASSPQQGPGANVLT
V: TRBV5-5; J: TRBJ1-2; size: many; CDR3: ASSLDSWQYGYT
V: TRBV28; J: TRBJ1-4; size: -; CDR3: ASSLYKIREKLF
V: TRBV20-1; J: TRBJ2-7; size: many; CDR3: SARTQGFGEQY
V: TRBV12-3/TRBV12-4; J: TRBJ1-1; size: -; CDR3: ASSFYRNTEAF
V: TRBV10-1; J: TRBJ2-5; size: -; CDR3: ASSEPGQGMETQY
V: TRBV20-1; J: TRBJ1-1; size: -; CDR3: SARDPTNTEAF
V: TRBV10-2; J: TRBJ2-7; size: -; CDR3: ASVGSLSYEQY
V: TRBV20-1; J: TRBJ2-1; size: many; CDR3: SAGELARNKYNEQF
V: TRBV6-1; J: TRBJ1-6; size: many; CDR3: ASRTGQYNSPLH
V: TRBV6-1; J: TRBJ2-3; size: -; CDR3: ASSGLAGGPPDTQY
V: TRBV11-1; J: TRBJ2-1; size: many; CDR3: ASSFPTSGGATYNEQF
V: TRBV9; J: TRBJ2-1; size: -; CDR3: ASSVSPLGDPYNEQF
V: TRBV6-1; J: TRBJ2-7; size: -; CDR3: ASSEGWGLSYEQY
V: TRBV7-2; J: TRBJ2-2; size: few; CDR3: ASSLRPSTGELF
V: TRBV11-2; J: TRBJ2-2; size: few; CDR3: ASSFPLTGTVTGELF
V: TRBV20-1; J: TRBJ2-1; size: few; CDR3: SAIMGLAGVREQF
V: TRBV20-1; J: TRBJ2-5; size: few; CDR3: SGSGSDVETQY
V: TRBV28; J: TRBJ2-3; size: -; CDR3: ASRGNHYRTDTQY
V: TRBV7-2; J: TRBJ2-1; size: many; CDR3: ASSLVATQEF
V: TRBV20-1; J: TRBJ1-2; size: few; CDR3: SASLGQGALSYGYT
V: TRBV5-5; J: TRBJ2-1; size: -; CDR3: ASSWGLAVNEQF
V: TRBV27; J: TRBJ2-1; size: many; CDR3: ASSTNLGDEQF
V: TRBV10-3; J: TRBJ1-2; size: many; CDR3: AISEGTPYT
V: TRBV9; J: TRBJ2-1; size: few; CDR3: ASSVVSSGEQF
V: TRBV15; J: TRBJ2-7; size: many; CDR3: ATSRGARGTDEQY
V: TRBV20-1; J: TRBJ2-7; size: few; CDR3: SARERRSSYEQY
V: TRBV9; J: TRBJ2-7; size: once; CDR3: ASSARLAGVNEQY
V: TRBV5-8; J: TRBJ1-2; size: -; CDR3: ASSSARGSYGYT
V: TRBV5-1; J: TRBJ1-3; size: many; CDR3: ASSLDLGSSGNTIY
V: TRBV7-2; J: TRBJ1-1; size: few; CDR3: ASSLEDSRTEAF
V: TRBV5-5; J: TRBJ1-4; size: few; CDR3: ASSKGQGAGEKLF
V: TRBV15; J: TRBJ1-1; size: -; CDR3: ATSSDSTEAF
V: TRBV5-1; J: TRBJ1-3; size: many; CDR3: ASSLLERSSGNTIY
V: TRBV7-3; J: TRBJ2-5; size: -; CDR3: ASSLTSDETQY
V: TRBV7-3; J: TRBJ2-3; size: -; CDR3: ASSMTSRDTQY
V: TRBV20-1; J: TRBJ1-5; size: few; CDR3: SASDGSNQPQH
V: TRBV24-1; J: TRBJ2-1; size: few; CDR3: ATSDPGLAGRLSEQF
V: TRBV20-1; J: TRBJ2-7; size: few; CDR3: SAVGGSYEQY
V: TRBV12-3/TRBV12-4; J: TRBJ2-7; size: -; CDR3: ASSLEATTGGFEQY
V: TRBV13; J: TRBJ1-1; size: many; CDR3: ASSSLTSNTEAF
V: TRBV5-6; J: TRBJ1-1; size: many; CDR3: ASSLRMNTEAF
V: TRBV28; J: TRBJ1-5; size: -; CDR3: ASSLLMVRQGAGSNQPQH
V: TRBV10-3; J: TRBJ2-5; size: few; CDR3: AISAGLAGESRETQY